This T cell receptor beta chain was sequenced for a study of CXCR3-negative and CXCR3-positive naive CD8 T cells. Findings and caveats of the study: Compared with CXCR3-negative naive cells, CXCR3-positive naive cells showed more hydrophobic TRB CDR3s.

A note on this clonotype: The antigen remains undetermined.

Germline loops: CDR1 SQVTM, CDR2 ANQGSEA. The CDR3 totals 20 residues. It was by 5' RACE with UMI labels that the TRB cDNA libraries were prepared. No DNA is given; TCRdb re-called the 5' RACE reads and lists each CDR3 protein once. The table for this sample gives around 88,000 distinct CDR3 sequences. The TCR was taken from a human donor in good health. Some clones in this sample may be carry-over from other donors' samples. The sequenced material came from naive CXCR3+ CD8+ T cells from blood. Subset: CD45RO-CCR7+CD27+CD95- naive CD8+ T cells expressing CXCR3 (TNR3+). The chain has TRBV29-1 and TRBJ2-5; TCRdb's D call, TRBD2, is unchecked because there is no DNA. The CDR3 protein is CSVDSVGGGPILSDWRTQYF. The full variable domain, rest sourced from reference TRBV29-1 and TRBJ2-5, is SAVISQKPSRDICQRGTSLTIQCQVDSQVTMMFWYRQQPGQSLTLIATANQGSEATYESGFVIDKFPISRPNLTFSTLTVSNMSPEDSSIYLCSVDSVGGGPILSDWRTQYFGPGTRLLVL.